This TCR beta chain came from a study of T-cell reconstitution after alpha-beta-depleted transplantation in children. A TCRbeta library incorporating unique molecular identifiers was prepared. Each CDR3 protein is one row after TCRdb ran MiXCR on the PCR reads. Of 500,000 to 600,000 distinct CDR3 sequences in the sample, 25% to 30% were seen once. This clonotype has more than one count but fewer than ten. The antigen is not known. Study findings and constraints: The high TCRbeta diversity at day 60 in some patients came from surviving recipient T cells and thymic progenitors. Reports say that about two months after transplant, the alpha-beta T cells came out of several hundred graft clones that had expanded.

V lost 2 bases and J 1 base, leaving 8 bases between the germline ends. This CDR3 spans 14 amino acids. The chain links TRBV12-3 or TRBV12-4 to TRBJ2-5, with a tentative D call TRBD2 (5 bases). The TCR originated in a boy in the first two years of life with Wiskott-Aldrich syndrome, due to receive a stem cell transplant. The starting material was PBMCs, obtained before TCRalphabeta/CD19-depleted stem cell transplant. CDR3 protein: CASSLRGPQETQYF. The CDR3 DNA reads as TGTGCCAGCAGTTTAAGAGGGCCCCAAGAGACCCAGTACTTC.